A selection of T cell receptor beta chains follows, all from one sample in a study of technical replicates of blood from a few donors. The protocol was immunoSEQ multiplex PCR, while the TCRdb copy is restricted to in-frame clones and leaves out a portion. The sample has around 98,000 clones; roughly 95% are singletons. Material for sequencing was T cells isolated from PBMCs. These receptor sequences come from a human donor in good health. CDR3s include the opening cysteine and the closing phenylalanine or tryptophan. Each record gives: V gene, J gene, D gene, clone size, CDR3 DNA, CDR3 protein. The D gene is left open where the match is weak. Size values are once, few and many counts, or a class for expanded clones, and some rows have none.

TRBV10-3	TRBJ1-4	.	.	TGTGCCATCAGCCGGGGTGCTAATGAAAAACTGTTTTTT	CAISRGANEKLFF
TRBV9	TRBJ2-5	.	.	TGTGCCAGCAGCGAAAAGCCGGGGAAGATGAAAGAGACCCAGTACTTC	CASSEKPGKMKETQYF
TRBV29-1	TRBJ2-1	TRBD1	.	TGCAGCGGTGAGACAGGGTTAGTGCAGTTCTTC	CSGETGLVQFF
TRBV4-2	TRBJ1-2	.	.	TGTGCCAGCAGCCAAGAATGGGACACATCCTATGGCTACACCTTC	CASSQEWDTSYGYTF
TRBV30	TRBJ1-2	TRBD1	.	TGTGCCTGGAGTGTACCCGGGGGACAGGCCTATGGCTACACCTTC	CAWSVPGGQAYGYTF
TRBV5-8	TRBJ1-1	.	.	TGTGCCAGCACCCTCGGGGGGCTGAACACTGAAGCTTTCTTT	CASTLGGLNTEAFF
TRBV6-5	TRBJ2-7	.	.	TGTGCCAGCACCGAGGGCAGGGGCCTCTACGAGCAGTACTTC	CASTEGRGLYEQYF
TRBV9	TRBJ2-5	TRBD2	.	TGTGCCAGCAGCGCCCCAACTAGCGGGAGTGGGGAGACCCAGTACTTC	CASSAPTSGSGETQYF
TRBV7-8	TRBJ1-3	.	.	TGTGCCAGCAGCTTAGTTAGGGGAGGAAATGGAAACACCATATATTTT	CASSLVRGGNGNTIYF
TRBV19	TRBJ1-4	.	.	TGTGCCAGTGGGAGTTTGAGGAAACTGTTTTTT	CASGSLRKLFF
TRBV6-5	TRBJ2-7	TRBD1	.	TGTGCCAGCAGCAGGGACAGGGGGACTGGGGAGCAGTACTTC	CASSRDRGTGEQYF
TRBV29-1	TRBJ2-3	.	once	TGCAGCGTTGGAATCAGGGCGACAGATACGCAGTATTTT	CSVGIRATDTQYF
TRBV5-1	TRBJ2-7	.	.	TGCGCCAGCAGTTCGGCGGGCTACGAGCAGTACTTC	CASSSAGYEQYF
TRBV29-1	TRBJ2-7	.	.	TGCAGCGTTAATTTGGGCAGGCCACCCTCCGAGCAGTACTTC	CSVNLGRPPSEQYF
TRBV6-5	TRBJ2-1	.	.	TGTGCCAGCAGTTACGGGAGGTTTGAGCAGTTCTTC	CASSYGRFEQFF
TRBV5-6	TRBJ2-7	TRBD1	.	TGTGCCAGCAGGTTCCGGGACAGTTACTACGAGCAGTACTTC	CASRFRDSYYEQYF
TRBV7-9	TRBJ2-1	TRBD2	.	TGTGCCAGCAGCTCTACGGGGGGATCCTACAATGAGCAGTTCTTC	CASSSTGGSYNEQFF
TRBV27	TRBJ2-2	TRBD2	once	TGTGCCAGCAGTTATGGGAGGGCGAACACCGGGGAGCTGTTTTTT	CASSYGRANTGELFF
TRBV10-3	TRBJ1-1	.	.	TGTGCCATCAGTGGGAACGCGGGGAACACTGAAGCTTTCTTT	CAISGNAGNTEAFF
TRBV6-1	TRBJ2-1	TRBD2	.	TGTGCCAGCAGTGAACAGGGGGGGACTAGCGGTTTCTCCTACAATGAGCAGTTCTTC	CASSEQGGTSGFSYNEQFF
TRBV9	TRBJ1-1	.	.	TGTGCCAGCAGCGTGGGGGGACCCAACGAGGCTGAAGCTTTCTTT	CASSVGGPNEAEAFF
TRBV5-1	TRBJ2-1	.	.	TGCGCCAGCAGTGTAGTACAGGGACCCTACAATGAGCAGTTCTTC	CASSVVQGPYNEQFF